The 2 T cell receptor beta chains in this list originate from one sample, sequenced in a study of cytomegalovirus exposure and HLA in healthy donors. Primers: 60 Vbeta forward and 13 Jbeta reverse. The table came from immunoSEQ multiplex PCR; TCRdb's copy has only in-frame clones and leaves some out. Of over 150,000 clones in the sample, roughly 80% are singletons; the top ten hold around 4.5%. Sequenced sample: PBMCs. The receptors here all came from a man aged 25 to 45 in good health and CMV-seronegative.

The V and J genes are TRBV4-3 and TRBJ2-3, with a possible D match to TRBD2 (6 bases). Germline lookup yields CDR1 LGHNA and CDR2 YSLEER. This CDR3 has 15 residues. V was shortened by 1 base and J by 4 bases, with 12 bases between the two germline ends. The chain's CDR3 is CASSQGAQRADTQYF. CDR3 nucleotide sequence: TGCGCCAGCAGCCAAGGAGCGCAGCGGGCAGATACGCAGTATTTT.

CDR3 nucleotides: TGTGCCAGCAGCCCCCACGGGTTAGGAGGCTACACCTTC. Residues: CASSPHGLGGYTF. The chain employs TRBV14 and TRBJ1-2, with no clear D. Germline assignment: CDR1 SGHDN and CDR2 FVKESK. This CDR3 contains 13 residues. The V gene lost 4 bases and the J gene lost 8 bases, with 14 bases spanning the gap.